Reported below is one T cell receptor beta chain. Germline CDR1 and CDR2: GTSNPN and SVGIG (reference sequence). This CDR3 has 14 amino acids. V was clipped by 3 bases and J by 8 bases, with 16 bases between them. The sample belongs to a study of blood T cell repertoires in COVID-19. This table comes from immunoSEQ multiplex PCR, and its TCRdb copy is limited to in-frame clones, with some not included. This repertoire shows 150,000 to 200,000 clones, roughly 89% found once; its top ten account for 5% to 6%. The TCR comes from a human donor in a cohort sampled during active COVID-19. Sequencing was carried out using peripheral blood. The V gene is TRBV30, the J gene TRBJ1-4, with a tentative D call TRBD1 (6 bases). CDR3 in DNA: TGTGCCTGGAGCCTGAGCGGGGGCGAAGAAAAACTGTTTTTT. Encoded protein: CAWSLSGGEEKLFF.